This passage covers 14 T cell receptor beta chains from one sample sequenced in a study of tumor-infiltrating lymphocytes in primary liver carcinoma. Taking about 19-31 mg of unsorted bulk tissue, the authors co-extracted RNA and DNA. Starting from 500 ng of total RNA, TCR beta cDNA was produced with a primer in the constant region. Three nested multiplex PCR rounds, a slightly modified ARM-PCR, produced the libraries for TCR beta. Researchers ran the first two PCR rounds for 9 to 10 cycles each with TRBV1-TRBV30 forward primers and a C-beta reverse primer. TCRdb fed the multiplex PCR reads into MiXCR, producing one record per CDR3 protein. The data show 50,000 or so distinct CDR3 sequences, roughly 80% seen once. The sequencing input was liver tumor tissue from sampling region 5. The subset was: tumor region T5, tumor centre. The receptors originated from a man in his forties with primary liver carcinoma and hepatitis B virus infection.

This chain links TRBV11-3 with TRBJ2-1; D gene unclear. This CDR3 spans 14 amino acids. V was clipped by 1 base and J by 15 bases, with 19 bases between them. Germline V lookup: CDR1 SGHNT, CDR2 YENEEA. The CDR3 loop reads CASSLGVSNNEGFF. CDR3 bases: TGTGCCAGCAGCTTAGGCGTCTCGAACAATGAAGGGTTCTTC.

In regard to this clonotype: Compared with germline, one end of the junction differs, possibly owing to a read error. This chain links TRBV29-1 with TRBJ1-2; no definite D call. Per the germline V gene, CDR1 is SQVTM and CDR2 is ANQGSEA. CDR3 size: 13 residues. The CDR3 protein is CSVELAGLYGYTF. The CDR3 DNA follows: TGCAGTGTTGAATTAGCCGGGCTCTATGGCTACACCTTC.

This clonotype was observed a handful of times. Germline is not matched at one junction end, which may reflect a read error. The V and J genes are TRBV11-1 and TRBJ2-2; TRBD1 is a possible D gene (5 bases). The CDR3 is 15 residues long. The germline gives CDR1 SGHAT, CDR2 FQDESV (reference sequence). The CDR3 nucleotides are TGTGCCAACAGCTATACAGGACCTCTTTCCGGGGAGCTGTTTTTT. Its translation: CANSYTGPLSGELFF.

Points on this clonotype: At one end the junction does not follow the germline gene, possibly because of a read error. The CDR3 nucleotides read TGTGCCAGCAGTCTTCCGGAACAGCCAAAAGTGTTTTTT. This sequence encodes CASSLPEQPKVFF. The chain employs TRBV28 and TRBJ1-4, with D unclear. The CDR3 totals 13 residues. Germline CDR1 MDHEN, CDR2 SYDVKM. The variable domain in full, with the rest retrieved from reference TRBV28 and TRBJ1-4, is DVKVTQSSRYLVKRTGEKVFLECVQDMDHENMFWYRQDPGLGLRLIYFSYDVKMKEKGDIPEGYSVSREKKERFSLILESASTNQTSMYLCASSLPEQPKVFFGSGTQLSVL.

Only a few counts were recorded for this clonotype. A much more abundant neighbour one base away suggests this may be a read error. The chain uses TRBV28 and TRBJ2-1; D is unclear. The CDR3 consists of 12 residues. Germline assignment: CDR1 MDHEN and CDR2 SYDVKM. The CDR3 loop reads CVSSWANNEQFF. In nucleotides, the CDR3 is TGTGTCAGCAGCTGGGCCAACAATGAGCAGTTCTTC.

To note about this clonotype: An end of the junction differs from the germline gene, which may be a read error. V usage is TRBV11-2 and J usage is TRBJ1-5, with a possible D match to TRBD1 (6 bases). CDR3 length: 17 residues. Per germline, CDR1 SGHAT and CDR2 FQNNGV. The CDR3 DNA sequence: TGCGTCAACAGCTTAGTAGGAGTAACAGGGAGCAATCAGCCTCAGCATTTT. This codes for CVNSLVGVTGSNQPQHF.

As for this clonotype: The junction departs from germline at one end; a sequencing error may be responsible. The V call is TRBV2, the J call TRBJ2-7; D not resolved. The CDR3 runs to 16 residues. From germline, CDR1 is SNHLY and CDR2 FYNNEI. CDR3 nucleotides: TGTTCCAGCAGTGACCCCGGGTCGACGAGCTCCTACGAGCAGTACTTC. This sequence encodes CSSSDPGSTSSYEQYF.

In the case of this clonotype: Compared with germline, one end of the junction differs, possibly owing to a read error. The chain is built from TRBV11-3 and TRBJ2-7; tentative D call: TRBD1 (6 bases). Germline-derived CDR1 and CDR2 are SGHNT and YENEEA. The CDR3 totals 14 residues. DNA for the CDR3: TGTGCCACTCGACAGGAGGTGACTTCCTACGAGCAATATTTC. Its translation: CATRQEVTSYEQYF.

The CDR3 loop reads CASRLSGGGPGVPSTDTQYF. The CDR3 DNA follows: TGCGCCAGCAGACTTTCAGGGGGCGGCCCCGGGGTGCCTAGCACAGATACGCAGTATTTT. The chain employs TRBV5-1 and TRBJ2-3; 8 nucleotides agree with TRBD1. Per germline, CDR1 SGHRS and CDR2 YFSETQ. The CDR3 runs 20 residues. The ends lost 5 bases at V and 0 bases at J; junction bases unmatched: 20.

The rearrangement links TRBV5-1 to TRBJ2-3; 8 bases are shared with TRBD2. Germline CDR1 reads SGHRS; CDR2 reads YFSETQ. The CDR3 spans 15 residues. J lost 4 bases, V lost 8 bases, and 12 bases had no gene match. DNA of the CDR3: TGCGCCAGAAGTGGTACAGCGGGAGTCTCAGATACGCAGTATTTT. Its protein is CARSGTAGVSDTQYF.

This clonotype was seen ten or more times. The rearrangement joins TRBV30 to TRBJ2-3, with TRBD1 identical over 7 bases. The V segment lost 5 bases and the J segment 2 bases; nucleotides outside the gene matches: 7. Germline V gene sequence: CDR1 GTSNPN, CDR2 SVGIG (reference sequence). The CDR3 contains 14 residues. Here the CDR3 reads CAWVKGQNTDTQYF. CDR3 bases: TGTGCCTGGGTGAAGGGACAGAACACAGATACGCAGTATTTT.

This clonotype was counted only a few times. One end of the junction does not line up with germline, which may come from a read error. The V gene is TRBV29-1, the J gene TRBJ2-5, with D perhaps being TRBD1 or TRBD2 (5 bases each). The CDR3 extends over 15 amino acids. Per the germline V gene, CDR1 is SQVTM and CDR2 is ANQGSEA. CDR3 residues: CNVEADMGRAETQYF. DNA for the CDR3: TGTAACGTTGAAGCGGACATGGGGCGAGCAGAGACCCAGTACTTC.

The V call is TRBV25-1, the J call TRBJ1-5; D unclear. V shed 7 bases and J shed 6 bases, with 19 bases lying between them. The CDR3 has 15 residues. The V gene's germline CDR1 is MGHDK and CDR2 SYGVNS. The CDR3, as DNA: TGTGCCAGCATTACCCGGGAGACATTGAGTCAGCCCCAGCATTTT. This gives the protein CASITRETLSQPQHF.

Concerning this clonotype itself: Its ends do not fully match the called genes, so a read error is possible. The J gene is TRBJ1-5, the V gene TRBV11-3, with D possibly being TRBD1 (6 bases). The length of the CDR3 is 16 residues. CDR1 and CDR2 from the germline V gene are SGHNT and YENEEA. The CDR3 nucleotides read TGTGCTAGCAATGACCGACAGCGGGGGGCCAATCAGCCCCAGCATTTT. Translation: CASNDRQRGANQPQHF.